Detailed here is one TCR beta chain. The antigen is unknown. This sample was included in a study of cytomegalovirus exposure and HLA in healthy donors. Germline CDR1 reads MGHDK; CDR2 reads SYGVNS. With 9 bases clipped from V and 0 bases from J, the junction kept 17 bases outside the gene matches. The CDR3 is 18 residues long. Study-level points and caveats: A previous analysis found most TCR beta V segments productive roughly 87% or roughly 30% of the time. It was reportedly the case that the classifier diagnosed cytomegalovirus status with high specificity and sensitivity. With later analysis, a missense DCLRE1C variant became linked to TCR beta V- and J-gene trimming. 164 TCR beta chains were listed as cytomegalovirus-associated.

It was with 60 Vbeta and 13 Jbeta primers that the PCR ran. Repertoires were generated with immunoSEQ multiplex PCR, while TCRdb's copy carries only in-frame clones and drops some. The repertoire holds about 100,000 clones, 60% to 80% seen once, with about 4.3% in the top ten. The source material was PBMCs. The TCR sequence derives from a woman between 18 and 29 years old in good health and CMV-seropositive. The rearrangement uses TRBV25-1 and TRBJ2-3; 8 positions agree with TRBD2. CDR3 bases: TGTGCCAGTGCTATCTTGAGCGGGAGTAAGGTTAGCACAGATACGCAGTATTTT. It is translated as CASAILSGSKVSTDTQYF. The complete variable domain, with remaining parts taken from reference TRBV25-1 and TRBJ2-3, reads EADIYQTPRYLVIGTGKKITLECSQTMGHDKMYWYQQDPGMELHLIHYSYGVNSTEKGDLSSESTVSRIRTEHFPLTLESARPSHTSQYLCASAILSGSKVSTDTQYFGPGTRLTVL.